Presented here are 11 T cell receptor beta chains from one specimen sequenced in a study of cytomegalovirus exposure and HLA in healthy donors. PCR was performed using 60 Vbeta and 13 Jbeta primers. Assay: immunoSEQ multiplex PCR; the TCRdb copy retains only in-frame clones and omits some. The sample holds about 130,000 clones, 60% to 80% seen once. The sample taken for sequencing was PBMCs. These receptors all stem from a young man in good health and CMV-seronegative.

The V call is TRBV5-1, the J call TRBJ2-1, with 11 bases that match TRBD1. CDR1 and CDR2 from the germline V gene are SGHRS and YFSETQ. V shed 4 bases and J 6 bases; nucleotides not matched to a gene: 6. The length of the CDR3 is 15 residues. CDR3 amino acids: CASSPDRGPGNEQFF. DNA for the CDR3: TGCGCCAGCAGCCCGGACAGGGGGCCCGGCAATGAGCAGTTCTTC.

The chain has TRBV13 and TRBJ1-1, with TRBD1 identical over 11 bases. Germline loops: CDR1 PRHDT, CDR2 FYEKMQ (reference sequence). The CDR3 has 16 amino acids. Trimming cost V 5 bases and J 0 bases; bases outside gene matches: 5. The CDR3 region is CASSKGQGAMNTEAFF. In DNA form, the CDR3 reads TGTGCCAGCAGCAAAGGACAGGGGGCGATGAACACTGAAGCTTTCTTT.

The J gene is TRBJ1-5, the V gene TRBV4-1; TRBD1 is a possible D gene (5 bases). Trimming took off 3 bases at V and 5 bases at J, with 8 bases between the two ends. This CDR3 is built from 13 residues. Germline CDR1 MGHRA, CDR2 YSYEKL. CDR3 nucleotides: TGCGCCAGCAGCCATGGGGGGTATCAGCCCCAGCATTTT. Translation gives CASSHGGYQPQHF.

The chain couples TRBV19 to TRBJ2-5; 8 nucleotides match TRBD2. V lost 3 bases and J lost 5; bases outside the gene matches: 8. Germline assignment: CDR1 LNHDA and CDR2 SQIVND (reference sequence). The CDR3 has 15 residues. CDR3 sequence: CASSMRREAGETQYF. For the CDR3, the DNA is TGTGCCAGTAGTATGCGGCGGGAGGCCGGGGAGACCCAGTACTTC.

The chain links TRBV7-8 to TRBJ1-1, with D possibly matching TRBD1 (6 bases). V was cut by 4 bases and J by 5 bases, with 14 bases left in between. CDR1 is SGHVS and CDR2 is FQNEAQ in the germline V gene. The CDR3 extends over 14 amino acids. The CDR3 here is CASSSTGWRTEAFF. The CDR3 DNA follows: TGTGCCAGCAGCTCAACAGGGTGGAGAACTGAAGCTTTCTTT.

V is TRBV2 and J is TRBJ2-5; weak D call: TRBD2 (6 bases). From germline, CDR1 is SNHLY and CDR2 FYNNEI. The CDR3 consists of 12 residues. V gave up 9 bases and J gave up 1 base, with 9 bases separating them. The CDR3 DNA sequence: TGTGCCAGAAGCGGGCCCCAAGAGACCCAGTACTTC. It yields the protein CARSGPQETQYF.

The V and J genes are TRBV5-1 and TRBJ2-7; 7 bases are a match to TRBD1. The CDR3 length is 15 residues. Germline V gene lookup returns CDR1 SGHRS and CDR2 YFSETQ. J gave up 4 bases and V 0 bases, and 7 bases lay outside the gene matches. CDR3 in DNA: TGCGCCAGCAGCTTGGTTGGACAGGTCGGATACGAGCAGTACTTC. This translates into CASSLVGQVGYEQYF.

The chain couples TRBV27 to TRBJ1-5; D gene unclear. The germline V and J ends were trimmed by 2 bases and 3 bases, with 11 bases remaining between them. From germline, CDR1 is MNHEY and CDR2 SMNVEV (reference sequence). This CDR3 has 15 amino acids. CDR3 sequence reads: CASSLNFQSNQPQHF. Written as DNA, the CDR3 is TGTGCCAGCAGTTTAAATTTCCAATCCAATCAGCCCCAGCATTTT.

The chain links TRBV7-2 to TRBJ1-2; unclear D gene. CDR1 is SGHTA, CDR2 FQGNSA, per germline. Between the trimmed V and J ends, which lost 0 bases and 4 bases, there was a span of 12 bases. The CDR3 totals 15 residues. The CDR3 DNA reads TGTGCCAGCAGCTTAGCTGGCAGCGAAATCTATGGCTACACCTTC. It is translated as CASSLAGSEIYGYTF.

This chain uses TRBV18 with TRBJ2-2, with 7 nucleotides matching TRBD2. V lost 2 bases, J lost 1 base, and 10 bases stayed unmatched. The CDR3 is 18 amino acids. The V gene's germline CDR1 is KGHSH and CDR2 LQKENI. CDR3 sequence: CASSPFSVERGNTGELFF. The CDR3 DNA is TGTGCCAGCTCACCATTTTCGGTGGAGCGGGGGAACACCGGGGAGCTGTTTTTT.

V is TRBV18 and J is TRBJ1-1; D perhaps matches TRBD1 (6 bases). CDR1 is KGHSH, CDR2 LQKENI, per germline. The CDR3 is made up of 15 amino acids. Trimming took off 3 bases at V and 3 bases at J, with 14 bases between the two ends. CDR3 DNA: TGTGCCAGCTCACCTCCTGGGGGCATCGACACTGAAGCTTTCTTT. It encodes CASSPPGGIDTEAFF.